This T cell receptor (beta chain) was captured by sequencing in a study of CD8+ T cells in alopecia areata. Study-level background: The drug, tofacitinib, lasted 6 to 18 months, followed by 6 months off drug. By percentage of affected scalp area, the severity of treated patients was scored. General study findings and limits: Many of the expanded lesional clones endured in scalp and blood while on tofacitinib. Among the 100 top clones, expanded CD8+ clones, like scalp clonality, were significantly decreased by tofacitinib.

The treatment denotes: oral pan-JAK inhibitor, 5-10 mg twice daily. In regard to this clone: Its antigen is undetermined.

After isolation, RNA underwent reverse transcription to generate cDNA as the sequencing template. Only in-frame clones appear in the TCRdb table, and some are missing; sequencing was by immunoSEQ multiplex PCR. The repertoire holds over 200,000 clones, with 64% as singletons. Germline CDR1 is SGHVS and CDR2 is FNYEAQ. The CDR3 is made up of 17 amino acids. The V and J ends lost 2 bases and 1 base, in that order; junction bases with no gene match: 6. This receptor was obtained from a human donor with alopecia areata. The sample was CD4+ T cells sorted from blood, taken at week 4, from a patient treated with tofacitinib. The rearrangement links TRBV7-6 to TRBJ2-5; 11 bases agree with TRBD2. CDR3 sequence reads: CASSLIAGGRTQETQYF. The CDR3 DNA follows: TGTGCCAGCAGCTTAATAGCGGGGGGGCGAACCCAAGAGACCCAGTACTTC.